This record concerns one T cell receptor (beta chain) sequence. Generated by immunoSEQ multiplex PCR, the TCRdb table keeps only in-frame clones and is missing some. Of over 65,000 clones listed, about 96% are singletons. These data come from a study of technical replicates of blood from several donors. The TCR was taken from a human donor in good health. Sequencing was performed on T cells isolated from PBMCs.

CDR3 loop: CASSQLAGESNEQFF. Here the CDR3 DNA reads TGCGCCAGCAGCCAACTAGCGGGAGAAAGCAATGAGCAGTTCTTC. This rearrangement joins TRBV4-1 to TRBJ2-1; 10 positions match TRBD2. The germline V gene has CDR1 MGHRA and CDR2 YSYEKL. There are 15 residues in the CDR3. Losses at the gene ends were 2 bases for V and 6 bases for J; bases not matched to a gene: 4.